The present TCR beta chain was sequenced within a study of CD8 T cells in Susac syndrome. This CDR3 has 16 residues. Germline-derived CDR1 and CDR2 are SGDLS and YYNGEE. V was pared by 0 bases and J by 2 bases, with 13 bases between. The authors reverse transcribed about 0.5 to 1 ug RNA with random hexamers. A multiplex approach, immunoSEQ multiplex PCR, amplified TCR beta CDR3 across 54 Vbeta and 13 Jbeta. Via MiXCR, TCRdb re-called the immunoSEQ multiplex PCR reads, giving one row per CDR3 protein. This sample carries 90,000 to 150,000 distinct CDR3 sequences, around 92% of them seen once, and the ten largest clones take about 0.096%.

The gene calls are TRBV9 and TRBJ2-3; either TRBD1 or TRBD2 may fit D (6 bases each). This TCR came from a human donor with multiple sclerosis. Sequencing used CD4+ T cells from PBMCs. The CDR3 here is CASSVGGGGNTDTQYF. Here the CDR3 DNA reads TGTGCCAGCAGCGTAGGAGGAGGGGGGAACACAGATACGCAGTATTTT.